Listed below are T cell receptor beta chains from one sample, sequenced in a study of blood T cell repertoires in COVID-19. Data came from immunoSEQ multiplex PCR; TCRdb stores just in-frame clones and leaves some out. The data contain fewer than 150,000 clones, more than 70% of them singletons. What was sequenced was peripheral blood. The origin of the receptors is a woman aged 60-75 years with COVID-19, enrolled during active disease. Each CDR3 is given with its conserved first and last residue. The D gene is left open where the match is weak. Clone size is stated in some rows and not others, as once, few, many or a class when expanded.

clone_size j_call d_call v_call cdr3_aa cdr3_nt
NA TRBJ1-1 TRBD1 TRBV13 CASSLGDRGRDTEAFF TGTGCCAGCAGCTTAGGAGACAGGGGGCGCGACACTGAAGCTTTCTTT
once TRBJ2-3 TRBD2 TRBV5-1 CASSLLAGGADTQYF TGCGCCAGCAGCCTTCTAGCGGGGGGCGCAGATACGCAGTATTTT
NA TRBJ2-2 TRBD2 TRBV2 CASSGTSGGTGELFF TGTGCCAGCAGTGGGACTAGCGGGGGGACCGGGGAGCTGTTTTTT
few TRBJ1-2 NA TRBV11-1 CASSYGRDTINYGYTF TGTGCCAGCAGCTACGGCCGGGACACGATCAACTATGGCTACACCTTC
NA TRBJ1-4 TRBD1 TRBV30 CAWRDRGQNEKLFF TGTGCCTGGAGGGACAGGGGCCAAAATGAAAAACTGTTTTTT
few TRBJ1-1 NA TRBV29-1 CSVGGRANTEAFF TGCAGCGTTGGAGGCAGGGCCAACACTGAAGCTTTCTTT
few TRBJ1-1 NA TRBV7-3 CASSKDSRYTEAFF TGTGCCAGCAGCAAGGACAGTAGGTACACTGAAGCTTTCTTT
once TRBJ1-2 TRBD1 TRBV5-1 CASSVGPRDRGYGYTF TGCGCCAGCAGCGTAGGCCCCCGGGACAGGGGATATGGCTACACCTTC
NA TRBJ1-1 TRBD1 TRBV9 CASSGQTGLNTEAFF TGTGCCAGCAGCGGCCAGACAGGGTTGAACACTGAAGCTTTCTTT
NA TRBJ1-2 TRBD1 TRBV7-9 CASPTGGDSNRYTF TGTGCCAGCCCGACGGGAGGGGACAGCAATCGCTACACCTTC
NA TRBJ2-2 TRBD1 TRBV5-1 CASSRWDRAGELFF TGCGCCAGCAGCAGATGGGACAGGGCGGGGGAGCTGTTTTTT
NA TRBJ2-7 TRBD1 TRBV29-1 CSVINHGTAWSYEQYF TGCAGCGTTATAAACCATGGGACAGCGTGGTCCTACGAGCAGTACTTC
NA TRBJ1-2 NA TRBV10-3 CAISEKELNLDGYTF TGTGCCATCAGTGAAAAAGAGCTTAATCTGGATGGCTACACCTTC
NA TRBJ2-1 NA TRBV7-2 CASSPQSFSYNEQFF TGTGCCAGCAGCCCCCAGTCCTTCTCCTACAATGAGCAGTTCTTC
NA TRBJ1-1 TRBD1 TRBV18 CASSPSQGGTANTEAFF TGTGCCAGCTCACCAAGCCAGGGGGGCACGGCGAACACTGAAGCTTTCTTT
NA TRBJ1-2 TRBD1 TRBV10-3 CATQTGVGYTF TGTGCCACTCAGACAGGGGTCGGCTACACCTTC
NA TRBJ1-5 NA TRBV7-8 CASSLRQARPHTYMNQPQHF TGTGCCAGCAGCTTAAGGCAGGCCAGGCCCCACACATACATGAATCAGCCCCAGCATTTT